A single sample is the source of the 15 T cell receptor beta chains below, sequenced in a study of CD8+ T cells in alopecia areata (dated by TCRdb to between 2018 and 2020). Taken with the paper, the label for time point translates to: baseline before oral tofacitinib. Library preparation employed the immunoSEQ multiplex PCR assay. For TCR sequencing, RNA was extracted from every sample and reverse transcribed into cDNA to serve as template. TCRdb limited this immuneACCESS table to in-frame rearrangements with V and J called. A share of clones is missing; checked studies link under half to unresolved V genes, and the rest is unexplained. A total of about 180,000 clones appear in this sample, 50% to 75% of them only once. Jointly, the top ten make up over 12% of the sample. The specimen was CD4+ T cells sorted from blood, collected at week 0. Receptors were obtained from a human donor with alopecia areata.

The chain uses TRBV6-5 and TRBJ2-3; 11 bases map to TRBD1. The CDR3 loop spans 16 amino acids. The germline V gene encodes CDR1 MNHEY and CDR2 SVGAGI. After removal of 2 bases from V and 1 base from J, the junction contained 2 bases not matched to a gene. CDR3: CASSYPGQGGTDTQYF. The CDR3 nucleotides are TGTGCCAGCAGTTACCCGGGACAGGGGGGCACAGATACGCAGTATTTT.

The chain links TRBV27 to TRBJ2-7, with D tentatively TRBD1 or TRBD2 (5 bases each). CDR1 is MNHEY and CDR2 is SMNVEV in the germline V gene (reference sequence). This CDR3 comprises 14 residues. V was pared by 4 bases and J by 2 bases, with 12 bases between. DNA for the CDR3: TGTGCCAGCAGTTCTGGGACGGTAACCTACGAGCAGTACTTC. This gives the protein CASSSGTVTYEQYF.

V and J are TRBV29-1 and TRBJ2-5; 8 bases are shared with TRBD1. Losses at the gene ends were 7 bases for V and 5 bases for J; bases not matched to a gene: 6. CDR3 length: 12 amino acids. CDR1 is SQVTM and CDR2 is ANQGSEA in the germline V gene. Written as DNA, the CDR3 is TGCAGCGCTGACAGGGGCCGGGAGACCCAGTACTTC. Its translation is CSADRGRETQYF. The entire variable domain, with the rest obtained from reference TRBV29-1 and TRBJ2-5, is as follows: SAVISQKPSRDICQRGTSLTIQCQVDSQVTMMFWYRQQPGQSLTLIATANQGSEATYESGFVIDKFPISRPNLTFSTLTVSNMSPEDSSIYLCSADRGRETQYFGPGTRLLVL.

The CDR3 spells CASMLRDRGSDEQFF. CDR3 in DNA: TGTGCCAGCATGCTCCGGGACAGGGGCTCGGATGAGCAGTTCTTC. This rearrangement joins TRBV21-1 to TRBJ2-1; the D segment call TRBD1 is taken from the table without a DNA check. TRBV21-1 is termed a pseudogene. The length of the CDR3 is 15 residues.

This clone was observed a handful of times. The V and J genes are TRBV4-1 and TRBJ1-4; TRBD1 agrees at 7 bases. The CDR3 is 14 amino acids. Germline V gene sequence: CDR1 MGHRA, CDR2 YSYEKL. Trimming removed 3 bases from V and 6 bases from J; junction bases left unmatched: 4. The CDR3 DNA follows: TGCGCCAGCAGCCACGAGGGGGCGGATGAAAAACTGTTTTTT. This sequence encodes CASSHEGADEKLFF.

The V and J genes are TRBV30 and TRBJ2-1, with D unresolved. V gave up 2 bases and J gave up 5 bases, with 7 bases separating them. Germline CDR1 GTSNPN, CDR2 SVGIG (reference sequence). This CDR3 has 12 amino acids. CDR3 coding DNA: TGTGCCTGGAGTCCACCGAACAATGAGCAGTTCTTC. Encoded protein: CAWSPPNNEQFF.

This sequence joins TRBV29-1 and TRBJ2-3; 10 bases fit TRBD2. Per germline, CDR1 SQVTM and CDR2 ANQGSEA. The trim removed 2 bases at V and 4 bases at J, leaving 6 bases unmatched. This CDR3 is built from 15 residues. CDR3: CSVEQRGGHSDTQYF. The CDR3 DNA sequence: TGCAGCGTTGAACAGCGGGGGGGCCACTCAGATACGCAGTATTTT.

This sequence joins TRBV10-3 and TRBJ1-6; 7 nucleotides match TRBD1. This CDR3 is 14 amino acids long. V shed 6 bases and J 3 bases; nucleotides not matched to a gene: 2. Germline V gene sequence: CDR1 ENHRY, CDR2 SYGVKD. CDR3 coding DNA: TGTGCCATCAGCGGGACAGTCTATAATTCACCCCTCCACTTT. Translating it yields CAISGTVYNSPLHF.

This clone has a handful of counts. The chain links TRBV7-9 to TRBJ2-1, with TRBD2 matching 10 bases. Germline loops: CDR1 SEHNR, CDR2 FQNEAQ (reference sequence). The J segment lost 4 bases and the V segment lost 4 bases, leaving 4 bases of the junction unmatched. There are 15 residues in the CDR3. In DNA, the CDR3 is TGTGCCAGCAGCTCCACTAGCGGGGTTTACAATGAGCAGTTCTTC. Its protein is CASSSTSGVYNEQFF.

The chain combines TRBV30 with TRBJ2-1; TRBD2 is a possible D gene (6 bases). The CDR3 is made up of 12 amino acids. The germline V gene encodes CDR1 GTSNPN and CDR2 SVGIG (reference sequence). V was pared by 0 bases and J by 9 bases, with 9 bases between. CDR3 sequence reads: CAWSVGGFEQFF. Written as DNA, the CDR3 is TGTGCCTGGAGTGTAGGAGGGTTTGAGCAGTTCTTC.

The chain links TRBV15 to TRBJ1-2, with TRBD1 identical over 7 bases. Trimming cost V 8 bases and J 8 bases; bases outside gene matches: 11. Germline V gene sequence: CDR1 LNHNV, CDR2 YYDKDF (reference sequence). The CDR3 consists of 13 residues. The CDR3 spells CATPNARGAGYTF. In DNA, the CDR3 is TGTGCCACCCCCAACGCCAGGGGGGCAGGCTACACCTTC.

This clone was found once. V is TRBV29-1 and J is TRBJ2-2, with a weak D call TRBD2 (6 bases). Germline CDR1 reads SQVTM; CDR2 reads ANQGSEA. The CDR3 contains 13 residues. Between the trimmed V and J ends, which lost 0 bases and 7 bases, there was a span of 9 bases. The CDR3 loop is CSVEDPGSGELFF. CDR3 DNA: TGCAGCGTTGAAGACCCCGGGAGCGGGGAGCTGTTTTTT.

This clone came up a few times. The chain links TRBV9 to TRBJ1-6; 8 nucleotides agree with TRBD1. With 0 bases clipped from V and 9 bases from J, the junction kept 5 bases outside the gene matches. CDR3 length equals 15 residues. Germline V CDR1 and CDR2: SGDLS, YYNGEE. Here the CDR3 reads CASSVEDRGSSPLHF. The CDR3 coding sequence is TGTGCCAGCAGCGTAGAAGACAGGGGTAGTTCACCCCTCCACTTT.

The CDR3 nucleotides are TGCAGCGCCTCAGGGGGACCTAACTACGAGCAGTACTTC. This gives the protein CSASGGPNYEQYF. The chain combines TRBV29-1 with TRBJ2-7, with 7 nucleotides matching TRBD1. Germline CDR1 reads SQVTM; CDR2 reads ANQGSEA. V trimming: 7 bases; J trimming: 3 bases; junction bases outside the gene matches: 9. The CDR3 consists of 13 residues.

V usage is TRBV29-1 and J usage is TRBJ2-1; 7 positions agree with TRBD1. V shed 6 bases, J shed 3 bases, and the junction held 8 bases outside the gene matches. The CDR3 is 14 residues long. The germline CDR1 and CDR2 sequences are SQVTM and ANQGSEA. CDR3 residues: CSVKTGLGYNEQFF. In DNA, the CDR3 is TGCAGCGTAAAGACAGGGCTTGGCTACAATGAGCAGTTCTTC.